This T cell receptor beta chain was sequenced during a study of T cell changes during pregnancy in multiple sclerosis (dated by TCRdb to about 2019). General notes on the study: In women with multiple sclerosis, the researchers looked at how the T cell repertoire shifted as pregnancy progressed.

The germline V gene sets CDR1 to MRHNA and CDR2 to SNTAGT. Between the V and J ends, shortened by 8 bases and 2 bases respectively, the junction contains 10 bases. The CDR3 has 14 amino acids, counting the end cysteine and phenylalanine. Only CDR3 DNA remains: 42 bases, in frame from the first base. A remark on this clone: It lacks a known antigen. No base-level quality is on record; no much larger clone is a single base apart.

Libraries came from the immunoSEQ multiplex PCR assay. The clones in this table, taken by TCRdb from immuneACCESS, are in-frame only. Not every clone is retained; where verified, under half of the shortfall comes from an unresolved V gene, and the cause of the rest is unknown. The sample includes roughly 46,000 clones, with 80% to 95% observed a single time. The top ten clonotypes cover 2% to 2.5% of the sample. Sequenced material: peripheral blood, taken in the third trimester of pregnancy. The chain is encoded by TRBV6-4 joined to TRBJ2-6; no D segment can be confidently identified. The clonotype originates from a female donor with multiple sclerosis, enrolled in a pregnancy study. In nucleotide form, the sequence is TGTGCCAGCCGGCTGACAACTGGGGCCAACGTCCTGACTTTC. It specifies CASRLTTGANVLTF.